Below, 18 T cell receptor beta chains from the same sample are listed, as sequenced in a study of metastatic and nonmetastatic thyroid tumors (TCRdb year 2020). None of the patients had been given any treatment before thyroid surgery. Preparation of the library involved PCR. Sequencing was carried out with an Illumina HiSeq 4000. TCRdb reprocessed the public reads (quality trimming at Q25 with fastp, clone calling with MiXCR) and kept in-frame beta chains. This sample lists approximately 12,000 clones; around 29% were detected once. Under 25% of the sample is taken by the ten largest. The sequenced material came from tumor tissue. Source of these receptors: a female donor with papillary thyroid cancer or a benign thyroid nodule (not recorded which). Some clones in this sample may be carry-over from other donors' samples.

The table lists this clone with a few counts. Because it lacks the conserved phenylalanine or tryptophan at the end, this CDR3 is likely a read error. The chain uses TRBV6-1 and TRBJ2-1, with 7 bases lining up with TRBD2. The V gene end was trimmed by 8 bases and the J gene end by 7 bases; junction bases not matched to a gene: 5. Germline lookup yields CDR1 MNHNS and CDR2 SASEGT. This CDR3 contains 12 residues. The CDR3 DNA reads TGTGCCAGCGGATGGGAGGGGAATGAGCAGTTCTCC. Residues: CASGWEGNEQFS.

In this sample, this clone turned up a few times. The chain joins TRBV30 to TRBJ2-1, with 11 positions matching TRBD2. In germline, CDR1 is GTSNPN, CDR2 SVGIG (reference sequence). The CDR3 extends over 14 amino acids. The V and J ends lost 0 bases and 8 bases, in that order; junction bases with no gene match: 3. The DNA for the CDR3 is TGTGCCTGGAGTGTACTAGCGGGGGTGGATGAGCAGTTCTTC. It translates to CAWSVLAGVDEQFF.

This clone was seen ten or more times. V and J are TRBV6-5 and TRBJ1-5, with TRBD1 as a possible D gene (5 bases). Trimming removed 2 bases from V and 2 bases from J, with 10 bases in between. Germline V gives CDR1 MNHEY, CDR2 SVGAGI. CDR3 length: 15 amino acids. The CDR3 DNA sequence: TGTGCCAGCAGTTACCTGACGGGGGGCAATCAGCCCCAGCATTTT. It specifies CASSYLTGGNQPQHF.

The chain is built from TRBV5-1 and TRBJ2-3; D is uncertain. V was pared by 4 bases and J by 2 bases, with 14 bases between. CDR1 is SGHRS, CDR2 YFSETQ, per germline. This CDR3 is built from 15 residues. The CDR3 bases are TGCGCCAGCAGCCCCCTCTACTGGGTCACAGATACGCAGTATTTT. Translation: CASSPLYWVTDTQYF.

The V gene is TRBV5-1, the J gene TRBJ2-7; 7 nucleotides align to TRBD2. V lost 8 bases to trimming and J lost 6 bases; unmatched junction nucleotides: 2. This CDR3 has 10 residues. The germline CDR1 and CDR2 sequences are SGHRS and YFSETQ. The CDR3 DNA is TGCGCCAGGTGGGGGGGCGAGCAGTACTTC. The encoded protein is CARWGGEQYF.

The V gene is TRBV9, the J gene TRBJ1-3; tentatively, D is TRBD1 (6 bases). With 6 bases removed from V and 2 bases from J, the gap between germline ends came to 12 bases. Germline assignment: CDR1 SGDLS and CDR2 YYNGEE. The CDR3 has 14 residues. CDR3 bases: TGTGCCAGCAACCCAGGGGCCACTGGAAACACCATATATTTT. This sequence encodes CASNPGATGNTIYF.

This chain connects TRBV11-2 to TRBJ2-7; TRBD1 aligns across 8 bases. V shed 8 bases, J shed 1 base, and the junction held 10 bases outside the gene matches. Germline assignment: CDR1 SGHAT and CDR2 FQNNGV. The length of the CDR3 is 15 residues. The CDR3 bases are TGTGCCAGCGGCCAGACAGGGGAGGTTTCCTACGAGCAGTACTTC. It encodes CASGQTGEVSYEQYF.

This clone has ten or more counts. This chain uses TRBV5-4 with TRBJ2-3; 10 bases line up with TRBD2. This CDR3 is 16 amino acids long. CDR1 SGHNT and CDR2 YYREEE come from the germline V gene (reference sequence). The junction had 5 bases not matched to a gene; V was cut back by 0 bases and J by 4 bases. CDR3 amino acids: CASSLASGSGADTQYF. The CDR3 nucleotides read TGTGCCAGCAGCTTGGCTAGCGGGAGTGGGGCAGATACGCAGTATTTT.

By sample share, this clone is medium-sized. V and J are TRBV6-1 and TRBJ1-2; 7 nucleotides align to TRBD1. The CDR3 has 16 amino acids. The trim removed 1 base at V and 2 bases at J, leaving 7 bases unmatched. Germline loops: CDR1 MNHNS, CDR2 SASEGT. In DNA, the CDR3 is TGTGCCAGCAGTGAAGAGGGACTACAGGGGAACTATGGCTACACCTTC. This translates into CASSEEGLQGNYGYTF.

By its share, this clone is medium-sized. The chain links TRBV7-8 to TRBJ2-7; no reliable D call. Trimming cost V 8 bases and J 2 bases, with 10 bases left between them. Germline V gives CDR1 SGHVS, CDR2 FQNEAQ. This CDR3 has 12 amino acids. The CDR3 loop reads CASGLRTYEQYF. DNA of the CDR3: TGTGCCAGCGGCCTGCGTACCTACGAGCAGTACTTC.

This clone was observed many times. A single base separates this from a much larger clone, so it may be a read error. CDR3 protein: CSAIPDRTTSPLRF. The CDR3 DNA reads TGCAGTGCTATTCCGGACAGGACGACATCACCCCTCCGCTTT. J is TRBJ1-6 and V is TRBV20-1, with 7 nucleotides matching TRBD1. The CDR3 loop spans 14 amino acids. Germline CDR1 is DFQATT and CDR2 is SNEGSKA (reference sequence).

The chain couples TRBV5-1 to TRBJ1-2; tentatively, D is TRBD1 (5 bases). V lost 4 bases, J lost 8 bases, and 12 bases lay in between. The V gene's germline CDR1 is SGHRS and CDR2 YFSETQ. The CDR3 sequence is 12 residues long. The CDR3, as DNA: TGCGCCAGCAGCGGTGGGGGTTGGGGCTACACCTTC. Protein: CASSGGGWGYTF.

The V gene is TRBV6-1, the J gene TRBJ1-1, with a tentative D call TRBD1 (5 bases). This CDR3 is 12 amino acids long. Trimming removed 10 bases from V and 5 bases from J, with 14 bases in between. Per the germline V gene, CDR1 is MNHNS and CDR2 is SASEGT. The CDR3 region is CATGLGGTEAFF. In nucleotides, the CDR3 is TGTGCCACTGGGCTGGGGGGGACTGAAGCTTTCTTT.

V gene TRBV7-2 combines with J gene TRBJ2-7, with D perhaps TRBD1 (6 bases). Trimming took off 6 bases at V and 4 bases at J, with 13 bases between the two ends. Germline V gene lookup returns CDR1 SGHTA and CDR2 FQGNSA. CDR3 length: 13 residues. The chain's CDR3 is CASRRDTNYEQYF. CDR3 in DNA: TGTGCCAGCAGAAGGGACACCAATTACGAGCAGTACTTC.

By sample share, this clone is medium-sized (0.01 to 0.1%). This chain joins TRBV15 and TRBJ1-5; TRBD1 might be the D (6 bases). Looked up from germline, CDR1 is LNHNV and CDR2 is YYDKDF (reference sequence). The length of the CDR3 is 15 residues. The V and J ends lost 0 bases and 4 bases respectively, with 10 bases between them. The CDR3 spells CATSRDYRENQPQHF. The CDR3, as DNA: TGTGCCACCAGCAGAGATTACAGGGAGAATCAGCCCCAGCATTTT.

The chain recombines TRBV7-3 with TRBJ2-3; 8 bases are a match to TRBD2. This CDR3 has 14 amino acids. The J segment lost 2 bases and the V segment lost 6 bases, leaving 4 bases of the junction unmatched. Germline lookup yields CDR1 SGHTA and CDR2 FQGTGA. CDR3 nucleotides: TGTGCCAGCAGTCCTAGCGGGTACACAGATACGCAGTATTTT. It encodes CASSPSGYTDTQYF.

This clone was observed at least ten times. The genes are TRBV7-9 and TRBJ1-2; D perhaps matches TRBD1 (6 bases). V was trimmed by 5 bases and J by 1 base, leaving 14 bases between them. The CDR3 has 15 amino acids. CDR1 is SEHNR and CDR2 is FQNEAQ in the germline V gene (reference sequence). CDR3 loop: CASSQQGFGNYGYTF. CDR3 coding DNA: TGTGCCAGCAGCCAACAGGGTTTCGGTAACTATGGCTACACCTTC.

DNA for the CDR3: TGTGCCAGCAGTTACGGGACAGTGGTCACTGAAGCTTTCTTT. Protein: CASSYGTVVTEAFF. This chain uses TRBV12-3 or TRBV12-4 with TRBJ1-1; TRBD1 aligns across 7 bases. V was pared by 4 bases and J by 4 bases, with 6 bases of the junction left unmatched. This CDR3 has 14 residues.